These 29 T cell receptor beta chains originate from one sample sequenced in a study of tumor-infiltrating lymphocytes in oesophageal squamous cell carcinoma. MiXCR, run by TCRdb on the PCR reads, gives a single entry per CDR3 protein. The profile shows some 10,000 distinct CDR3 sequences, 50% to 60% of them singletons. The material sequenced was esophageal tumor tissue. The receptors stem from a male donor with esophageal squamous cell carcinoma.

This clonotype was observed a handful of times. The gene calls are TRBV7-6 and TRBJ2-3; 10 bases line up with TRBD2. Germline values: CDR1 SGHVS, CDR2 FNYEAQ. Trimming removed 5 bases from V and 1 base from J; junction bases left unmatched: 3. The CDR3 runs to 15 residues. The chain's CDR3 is CASSEGLAGTDTQYF. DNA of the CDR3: TGTGCCAGCAGCGAAGGACTAGCGGGCACAGATACGCAGTATTTT.

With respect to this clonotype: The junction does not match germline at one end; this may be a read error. CDR3 in DNA: TGTGCCAGCAGCTTAGAGTTGGGTGAGCAGTGCTTC. Translated: CASSLELGEQCF. V usage is TRBV7-4 and J usage is TRBJ2-7; D is unclear. This CDR3 is built from 12 residues. Germline loops: CDR1 SGHVT, CDR2 SQSDAQ.

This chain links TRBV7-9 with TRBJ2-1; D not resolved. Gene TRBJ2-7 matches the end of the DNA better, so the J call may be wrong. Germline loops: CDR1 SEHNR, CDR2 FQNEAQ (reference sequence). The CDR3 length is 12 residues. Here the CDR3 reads CASSSLRYEQYF. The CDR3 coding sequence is TGTGCCAGCAGCTCACTGCGGTACGAGCAGTACTTC.

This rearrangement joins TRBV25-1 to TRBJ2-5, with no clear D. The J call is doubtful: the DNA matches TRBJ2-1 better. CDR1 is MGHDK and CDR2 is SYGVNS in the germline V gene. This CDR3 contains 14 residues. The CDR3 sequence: CASSGSGPGNEQFF. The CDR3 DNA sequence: TGTGCCAGCAGTGGATCCGGCCCCGGCAATGAGCAGTTCTTC.

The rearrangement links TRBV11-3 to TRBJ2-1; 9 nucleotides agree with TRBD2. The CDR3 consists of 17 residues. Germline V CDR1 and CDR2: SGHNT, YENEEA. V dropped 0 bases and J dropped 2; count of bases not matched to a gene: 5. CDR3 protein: CASSLERGLAPYNEQFF. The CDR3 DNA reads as TGTGCCAGCAGCTTAGAGCGGGGACTAGCCCCCTACAATGAGCAGTTCTTC.

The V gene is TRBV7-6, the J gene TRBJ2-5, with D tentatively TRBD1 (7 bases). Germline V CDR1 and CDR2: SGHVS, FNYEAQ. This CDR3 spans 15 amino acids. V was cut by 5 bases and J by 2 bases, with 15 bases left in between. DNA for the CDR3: TGTGCCAGCAGCGCTAAGACAGGGAGGCAAGAGACCCAGTACTTC. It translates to CASSAKTGRQETQYF.

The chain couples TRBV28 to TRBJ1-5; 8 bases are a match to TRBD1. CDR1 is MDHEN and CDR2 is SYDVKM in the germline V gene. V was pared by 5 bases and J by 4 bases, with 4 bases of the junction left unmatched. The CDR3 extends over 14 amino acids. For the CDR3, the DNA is TGTGCCAGCAGTGGGCGACAGGGGAATCAGCCCCAGCATTTT. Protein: CASSGRQGNQPQHF.

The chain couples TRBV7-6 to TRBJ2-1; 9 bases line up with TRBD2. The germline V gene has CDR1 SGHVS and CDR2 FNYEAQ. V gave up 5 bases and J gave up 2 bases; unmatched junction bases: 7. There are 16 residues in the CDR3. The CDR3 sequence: CASSTRGGGTYNEQFF. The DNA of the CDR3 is TGTGCCAGCAGCACGCGGGGGGGCGGGACCTACAATGAGCAGTTCTTC.

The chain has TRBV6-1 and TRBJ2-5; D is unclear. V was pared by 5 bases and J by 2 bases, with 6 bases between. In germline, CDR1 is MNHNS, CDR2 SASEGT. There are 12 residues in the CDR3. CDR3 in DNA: TGTGCCAGCAGTTACGGACAAGAGACCCAGTACTTC. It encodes CASSYGQETQYF.

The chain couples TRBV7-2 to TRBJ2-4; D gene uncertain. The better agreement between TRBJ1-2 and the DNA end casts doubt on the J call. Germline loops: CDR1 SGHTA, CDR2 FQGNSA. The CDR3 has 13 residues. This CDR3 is CASTPEALYGYTF. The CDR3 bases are TGTGCCAGCACCCCGGAAGCCCTTTATGGCTACACCTTC.

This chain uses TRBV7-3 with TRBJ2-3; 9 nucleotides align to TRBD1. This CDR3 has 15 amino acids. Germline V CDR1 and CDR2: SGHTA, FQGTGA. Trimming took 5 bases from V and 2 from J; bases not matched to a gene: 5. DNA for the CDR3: TGTGCCAGCAGCATACAGGGGGCCTACACAGATACGCAGTATTTT. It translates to CASSIQGAYTDTQYF.

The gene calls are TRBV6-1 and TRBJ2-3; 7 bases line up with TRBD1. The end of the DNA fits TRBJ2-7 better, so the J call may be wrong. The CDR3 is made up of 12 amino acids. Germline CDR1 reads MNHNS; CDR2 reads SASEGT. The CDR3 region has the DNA TGTGCCAGCACCAGACAGGGCAACGAGCAGTACTTC. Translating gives CASTRQGNEQYF.

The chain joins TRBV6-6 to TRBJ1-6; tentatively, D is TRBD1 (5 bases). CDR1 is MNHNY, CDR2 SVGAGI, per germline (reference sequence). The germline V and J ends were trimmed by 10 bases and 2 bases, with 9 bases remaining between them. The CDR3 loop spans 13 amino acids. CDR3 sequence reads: CATKTAYNSPLHF. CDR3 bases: TGTGCCACCAAGACAGCCTATAATTCACCCCTCCACTTT.

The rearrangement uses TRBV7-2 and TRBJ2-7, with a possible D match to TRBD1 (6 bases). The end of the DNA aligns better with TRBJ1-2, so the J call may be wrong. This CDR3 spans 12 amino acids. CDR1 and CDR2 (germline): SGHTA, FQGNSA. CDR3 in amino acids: CASADSHYGYTF. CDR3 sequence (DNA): TGTGCCAGCGCGGACAGCCACTATGGCTACACCTTC.

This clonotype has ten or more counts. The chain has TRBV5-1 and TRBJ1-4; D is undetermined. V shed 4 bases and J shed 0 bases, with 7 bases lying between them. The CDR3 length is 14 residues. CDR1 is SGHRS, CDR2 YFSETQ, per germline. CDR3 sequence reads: CASSTEATNEKLFF. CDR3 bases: TGCGCCAGCAGCACAGAAGCAACTAATGAAAAACTGTTTTTT.

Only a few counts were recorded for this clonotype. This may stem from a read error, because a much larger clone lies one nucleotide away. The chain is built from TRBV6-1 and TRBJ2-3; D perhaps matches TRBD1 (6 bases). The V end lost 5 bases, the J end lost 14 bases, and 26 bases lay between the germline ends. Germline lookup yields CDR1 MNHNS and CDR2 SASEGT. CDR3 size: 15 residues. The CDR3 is CASSQEYRVAGELYF. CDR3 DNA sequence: TGTGCCAGCAGTCAAGAATACAGGGTTGCCGGGGAGCTGTATTTT.

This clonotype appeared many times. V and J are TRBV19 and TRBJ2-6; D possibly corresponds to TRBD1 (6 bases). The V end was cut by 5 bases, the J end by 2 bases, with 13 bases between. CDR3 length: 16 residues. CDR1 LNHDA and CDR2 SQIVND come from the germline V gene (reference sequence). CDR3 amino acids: CASSPSQGTGANVLTF. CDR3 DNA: TGTGCCAGTAGTCCCAGCCAGGGGACTGGGGCCAACGTCCTGACTTTC. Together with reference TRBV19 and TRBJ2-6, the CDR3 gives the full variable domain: DGGITQSPKYLFRKEGQNVTLSCEQNLNHDAMYWYRQDPGQGLRLIYYSQIVNDFQKGDIAEGYSVSREKKESFPLTVTSAQKNPTAFYLCASSPSQGTGANVLTFGAGSRLTVL.

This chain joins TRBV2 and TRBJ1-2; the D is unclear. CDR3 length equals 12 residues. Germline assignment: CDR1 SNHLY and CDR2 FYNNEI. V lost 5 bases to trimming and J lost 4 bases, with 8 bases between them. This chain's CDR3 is CASSPHVYGYTF. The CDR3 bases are TGTGCCAGCAGTCCGCATGTCTATGGCTACACCTTC. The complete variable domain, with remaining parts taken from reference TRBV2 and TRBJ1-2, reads EPEVTQTPSHQVTQMGQEVILRCVPISNHLYFYWYRQILGQKVEFLVSFYNNEISEKSEIFDDQFSVERPDGSNFTLKIRSTKLEDSAMYFCASSPHVYGYTFGSGTRLTVV.

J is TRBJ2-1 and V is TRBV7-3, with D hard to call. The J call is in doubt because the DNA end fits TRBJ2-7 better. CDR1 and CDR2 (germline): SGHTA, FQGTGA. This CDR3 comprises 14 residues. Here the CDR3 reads CASSLMPDGYEQYF. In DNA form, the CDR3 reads TGTGCCAGCAGCTTAATGCCGGACGGATACGAGCAGTACTTC.

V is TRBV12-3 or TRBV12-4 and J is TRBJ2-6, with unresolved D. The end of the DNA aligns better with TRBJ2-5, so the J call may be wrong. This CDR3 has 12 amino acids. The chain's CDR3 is CASSSKQETQYF. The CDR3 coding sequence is TGTGCCAGCAGTTCGAAACAAGAGACCCAGTACTTC.

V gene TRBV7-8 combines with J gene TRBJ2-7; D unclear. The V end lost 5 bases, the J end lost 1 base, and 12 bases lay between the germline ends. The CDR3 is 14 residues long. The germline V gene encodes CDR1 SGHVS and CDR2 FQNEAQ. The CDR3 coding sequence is TGTGCCAGCAGCCGCACGGCGGCGTCCTACGAGCAGTACTTC. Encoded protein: CASSRTAASYEQYF.

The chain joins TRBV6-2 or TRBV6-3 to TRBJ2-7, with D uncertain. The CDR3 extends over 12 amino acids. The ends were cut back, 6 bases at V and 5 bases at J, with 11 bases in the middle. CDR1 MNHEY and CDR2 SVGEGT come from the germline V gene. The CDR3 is CASSQGWDEQYF. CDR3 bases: TGTGCCAGCAGCCAAGGCTGGGACGAGCAGTACTTC.

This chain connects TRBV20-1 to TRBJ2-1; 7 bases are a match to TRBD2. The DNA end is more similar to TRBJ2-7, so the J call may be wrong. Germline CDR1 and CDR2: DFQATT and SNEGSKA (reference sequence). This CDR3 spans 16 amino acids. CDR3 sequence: CSARDRASGTNYEQYF. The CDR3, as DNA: TGCAGTGCTAGAGATCGGGCTAGCGGAACAAACTACGAGCAGTACTTC.

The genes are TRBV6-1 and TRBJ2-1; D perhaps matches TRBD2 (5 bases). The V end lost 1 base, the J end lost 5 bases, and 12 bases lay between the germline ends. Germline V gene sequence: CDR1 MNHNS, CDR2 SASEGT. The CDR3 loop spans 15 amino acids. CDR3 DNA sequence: TGTGCCAGCAGTGAAGTGAGGGAGCAGAACAATGAGCAGTTCTTC. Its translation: CASSEVREQNNEQFF.

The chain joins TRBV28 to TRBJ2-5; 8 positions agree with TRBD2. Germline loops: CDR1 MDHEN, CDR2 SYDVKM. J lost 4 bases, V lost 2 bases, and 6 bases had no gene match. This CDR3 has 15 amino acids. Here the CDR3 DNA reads TGTGCCAGCAGTTTAGGCGGGGGGAGTGGAGAGACCCAGTACTTC. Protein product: CASSLGGGSGETQYF.

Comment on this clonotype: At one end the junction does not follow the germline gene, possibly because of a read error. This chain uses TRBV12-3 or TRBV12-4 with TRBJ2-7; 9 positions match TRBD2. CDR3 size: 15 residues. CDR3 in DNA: TGTGCCAGCAAACGGGGAGCGGGAGGATACTACGAGCAGTACTTT. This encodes CASKRGAGGYYEQYF.

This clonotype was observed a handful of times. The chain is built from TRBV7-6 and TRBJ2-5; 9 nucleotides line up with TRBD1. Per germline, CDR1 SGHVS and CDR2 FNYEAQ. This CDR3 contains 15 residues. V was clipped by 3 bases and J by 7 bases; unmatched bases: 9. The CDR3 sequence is CASSFYGTDRGTQYF. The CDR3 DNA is TGTGCCAGCAGCTTTTACGGAACGGACAGGGGGACCCAGTACTTC.

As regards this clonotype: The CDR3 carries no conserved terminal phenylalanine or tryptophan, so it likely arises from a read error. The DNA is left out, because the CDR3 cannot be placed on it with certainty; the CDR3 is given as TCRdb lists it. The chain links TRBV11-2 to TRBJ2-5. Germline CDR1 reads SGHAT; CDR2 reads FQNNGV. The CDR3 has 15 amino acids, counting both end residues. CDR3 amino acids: CASSIDKYYGYTFGS.

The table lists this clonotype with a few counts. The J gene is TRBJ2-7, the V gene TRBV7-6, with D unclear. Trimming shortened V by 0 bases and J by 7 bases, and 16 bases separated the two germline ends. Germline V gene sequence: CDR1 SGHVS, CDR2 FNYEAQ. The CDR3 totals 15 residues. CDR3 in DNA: TGTGCCAGCAGCTTAGCGGCGGAATCCTACAATGAGCAGTACTTC. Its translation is CASSLAAESYNEQYF.